The 10 T cell receptor beta chains listed next were all sequenced from one sample in a study of cytomegalovirus exposure and HLA in healthy donors. Vbeta (60) and Jbeta (13) primers were used in the PCR. Produced via immunoSEQ multiplex PCR; TCRdb's table is partial and in-frame only. The table has roughly 180,000 clones, around 75% seen once. What was sequenced was PBMCs. Receptors originate from a woman aged 40 to 50 in good health and CMV-seropositive.

A single count supports this clone. In nucleotides, the CDR3 is TGTGCCTGGAGTGTACAAACAGGGGCCTCACAGTACTTC. Amino acids: CAWSVQTGASQYF. This rearrangement joins TRBV30 to TRBJ2-7, with 7 nucleotides matching TRBD1. Germline assignment: CDR1 GTSNPN and CDR2 SVGIG (reference sequence). V was clipped by 0 bases and J by 10 bases; unmatched bases: 9. This CDR3 contains 13 residues.

The rearrangement uses TRBV5-1 and TRBJ2-3, with 7 nucleotides matching TRBD1. In germline, CDR1 is SGHRS, CDR2 YFSETQ. Losses at the gene ends were 1 base for V and 2 bases for J; bases not matched to a gene: 4. The CDR3 loop spans 15 amino acids. CDR3 loop: CASSLPTGDTDTQYF. The CDR3 DNA sequence: TGCGCCAGCAGCTTGCCTACAGGGGACACAGATACGCAGTATTTT.

The chain recombines TRBV30 with TRBJ2-2, with TRBD1 as a possible D gene (5 bases). The length of the CDR3 is 15 residues. V was pared by 1 base and J by 5 bases, with 14 bases between. The germline CDR1 and CDR2 sequences are GTSNPN and SVGIG (reference sequence). The CDR3 DNA sequence: TGTGCCTGGAGTGGGGTAGGGGCACGGACCGGGGAGCTGTTTTTT. Encoded protein: CAWSGVGARTGELFF.

This clone was recorded a few times. The rearrangement uses TRBV27 and TRBJ2-7, with 7 bases that match TRBD2. CDR1 and CDR2 from the germline V gene are MNHEY and SMNVEV (reference sequence). This CDR3 has 13 residues. The ends lost 4 bases at V and 6 bases at J; junction bases unmatched: 6. CDR3: CASSSRRLAEQYF. The CDR3 DNA sequence: TGTGCCAGCAGTTCCAGACGACTAGCCGAGCAGTACTTC.

The gene calls are TRBV11-2 and TRBJ2-3; D is uncertain. CDR3 size: 13 residues. Trimming removed 4 bases at V and 3 bases at J, with 8 bases between. From germline, CDR1 is SGHAT and CDR2 FQNNGV. CDR3 region: CASSSQQTDTQYF. The CDR3, as DNA: TGTGCCAGCAGCTCACAGCAGACAGATACGCAGTATTTT.

This chain joins TRBV29-1 and TRBJ2-3, with TRBD2 matching over 12 bases. V dropped 5 bases and J dropped 4; count of bases not matched to a gene: 7. The CDR3 totals 15 residues. In germline, CDR1 is SQVTM, CDR2 ANQGSEA. The CDR3, as DNA: TGCAGCGTTACGACTAGCGGGAGTCCGTCAGATACGCAGTATTTT. Amino acids: CSVTTSGSPSDTQYF.

This rearrangement joins TRBV11-1 to TRBJ2-1, with 9 bases matching TRBD1. The CDR3 spans 14 residues. V lost 5 bases and J lost 8; bases outside the gene matches: 7. Germline CDR1 SGHAT, CDR2 FQDESV (reference sequence). This chain's CDR3 is CASSIQDRGDEQFF. In DNA, the CDR3 is TGTGCCAGCAGCATCCAGGACAGGGGCGATGAGCAGTTCTTC. Filled out from reference TRBV11-1 and TRBJ2-1, the complete variable domain reads EAEVAQSPRYKITEKSQAVAFWCDPISGHATLYWYRQILGQGPELLVQFQDESVVDDSQLPKDRFSAERLKGVDSTLKIQPAELGDSAMYLCASSIQDRGDEQFFGPGTRLTVL.

The chain combines TRBV6-5 with TRBJ1-6; D ambiguous. In germline, CDR1 is MNHEY, CDR2 SVGAGI. Trimming shortened V by 3 bases and J by 6 bases, and 9 bases separated the two germline ends. The CDR3 loop spans 14 amino acids. The CDR3 DNA follows: TGTGCCAGCAGTTATGGCGGGAGTAATTCACCCCTCCACTTT. Translating gives CASSYGGSNSPLHF.

The chain has TRBV7-2 and TRBJ1-5; D is undetermined. Germline V gene data show CDR1 as SGHTA and CDR2 as FQGNSA. The CDR3 runs to 16 residues. Trimming removed 4 bases at V and 6 bases at J, with 19 bases between. The CDR3 DNA follows: TGTGCCAGCAGCTCCCACCTGGGAGTTCAGAGTCAGCCCCAGCATTTT. Residues: CASSSHLGVQSQPQHF. The full variable domain, with the rest looked up from reference TRBV7-2 and TRBJ1-5, is GAGVSQSPSNKVTEKGKDVELRCDPISGHTALYWYRQSLGQGLEFLIYFQGNSAPDKSGLPSDRFSAERTGGSVSTLTIQRTQQEDSAVYLCASSSHLGVQSQPQHFGDGTRLSIL.

The rearrangement joins TRBV10-2 to TRBJ2-1; tentatively, D is TRBD2 (6 bases). The germline V gene has CDR1 WSHSY and CDR2 SAAADI. The CDR3 extends over 16 amino acids. V was pared by 0 bases and J by 7 bases, with 16 bases between. The CDR3 coding sequence is TGCGCCAGCAGTGAGTCACGGAGGGCCTTTGAAAATGAGCAGTTCTTC. Amino acid sequence: CASSESRRAFENEQFF.